These 27 T cell receptor delta chains were all obtained from the same sample, sequenced in a study of gamma-delta T cells after stem cell transplantation. TCRdb re-called clones from the RT-PCR reads via CATT. The table has approximately 3,600 delta-chain clones, over 10% seen once; the top ten hold 2.5% to 3.5%. The source material was gamma-delta T cells. These receptors were taken from a human donor. It is not recorded whose cells these are; they may come from a transplant donor.

A single count supports this clone. J is TRDJ1 and V is TRDV3, with 7 nucleotides matching TRDD3. TCRdb carries no J gene annotation; the J gene was assigned here by matching the DNA with germline. Germline V lookup: CDR1 TVYSNPD, CDR2 GDNSRS (reference sequence). The CDR3 covers 21 residues. V was clipped by 4 bases and J by 0 bases; unmatched bases: 29. DNA for the CDR3: TGTGCCTCCAAGGCCCCTACCAACTTCTGTACTGGGGACCCTTACACCGATAAACTCATCTTT. Amino acid sequence: CASKAPTNFCTGDPYTDKLIF.

J is TRDJ2 and V is TRDV1, with 11 bases matching TRDD3. The CDR3 has 23 residues. Germline V lookup: CDR1 TSWWSYY, CDR2 QGS. With V trimmed by 0 bases and J by 3 bases, 21 bases remained unmatched. CDR3 DNA sequence: TGTGCTCTTGGGGAACTAGTCCCCTATAAACTGGGGGATAGTGGGGCCCTGACAGCACAACTCTTCTTT. It is translated as CALGELVPYKLGDSGALTAQLFF.

The table lists this clone with a few counts. In DNA, the CDR3 is TGTGCCTTTCGAGGTGACTGGGGGGCCTCCCTAGGGTTAGATAAACTCATCTTT. Protein product: CAFRGDWGASLGLDKLIF. The chain uses TRDV3 and TRDJ1; 8 bases agree with TRDD3. CDR1 is TVYSNPD, CDR2 GDNSRS, per germline (reference sequence). This CDR3 comprises 18 residues. V lost 2 bases and J lost 5; bases outside the gene matches: 22.

In the case of this clone: Other DNA sequences within the sample encode an identical CDR3. J is TRDJ1 and V is TRAV29/DV5, with 7 bases identical to TRDD3. Trimming took 0 bases from V and 9 from J; bases not matched to a gene: 14. Germline V lookup: CDR1 NSMFDY, CDR2 ISSIKDK. The CDR3 is 15 amino acids. CDR3 amino acids: CAASASGGRPLQLIF. In DNA form, the CDR3 reads TGTGCAGCAAGCGCGTCTGGGGGGCGACCGTTGCAACTCATCTTT.

V is TRDV1 and J is TRDJ1, with 10 bases that match TRDD3. This CDR3 is built from 17 residues. Losses at the gene ends were 0 bases for V and 1 base for J; bases not matched to a gene: 5. Germline lookup yields CDR1 TSWWSYY and CDR2 QGS. The chain's CDR3 is CALGELKLGDFTDKLIF. CDR3 bases: TGTGCTCTTGGGGAACTTAAACTGGGGGATTTCACCGATAAACTCATCTTT.

The sample holds a few counts of this clone. CDR3 nucleotides: TGTGCTCTTGGGGACCCCTACGTACTGGGGGACGGGGTGTACACCGATAAACTCATCTTT. It is translated as CALGDPYVLGDGVYTDKLIF. This chain connects TRDV1 to TRDJ1, with 9 bases that match TRDD3. Losses at the gene ends were 3 bases for V and 0 bases for J; bases not matched to a gene: 17. The CDR3 is 20 residues long. From germline, CDR1 is TSWWSYY and CDR2 QGS.

This clone qualifies as medium-sized (0.01 to 0.1%). The chain links TRDV2 to TRDJ1; 13 bases line up with TRDD3. The junction had 13 bases not matched to a gene; V was cut back by 1 base and J by 0 bases. The CDR3 totals 20 residues. The germline V gene has CDR1 GEAIGNYY and CDR2 EKD. Here the CDR3 DNA reads TGTGCCTGTGACACAAGAGGCCTACTGGGGGATACGAAGTACACCGATAAACTCATCTTT. Protein: CACDTRGLLGDTKYTDKLIF.

Notes on this clone: Given a much more abundant clone one base away, this may be a read error. The chain recombines TRDV1 with TRDJ1; TRDD3 matches 10 bases. No J gene is reported in TCRdb; it was inferred here by comparing the DNA with germline. J lost 0 bases, V lost 0 bases, and 13 bases had no gene match. The V gene's germline CDR1 is TSWWSYY and CDR2 QGS. The CDR3 covers 20 residues. The CDR3 is CALGELGYWGIHKYTDKLIF. The CDR3 DNA follows: TGTGCTCTTGGGGAACTAGGTTACTGGGGGATCCATAAGTACACCGATAAACTCATCTTT.

This clone came up a few times. The chain couples TRDV1 to TRDJ1; 11 bases align to TRDD3. Germline V gene data show CDR1 as TSWWSYY and CDR2 as QGS. V lost 5 bases, J lost 1 base, and 27 bases stayed unmatched. The CDR3 consists of 23 residues. As DNA, the CDR3 is TGTGCTCTTGGGAAATCCCCCGGTTTTCCTACGTGGGGGATACGCGCGAGCACCGATAAACTCATCTTT. Translation gives CALGKSPGFPTWGIRASTDKLIF.

This clone has more than one count but fewer than ten. Additional DNA sequences in this sample encode the identical CDR3. The chain links TRDV3 to TRDJ3; D is unresolved. Trimming pared 5 bases from V and 0 bases from J, leaving 29 bases between. This CDR3 comprises 21 residues. CDR1 TVYSNPD and CDR2 GDNSRS come from the germline V gene (reference sequence). The CDR3 protein is CAILGPPPRGHSSWDTRQMFF. The CDR3 bases are TGTGCCATTCTAGGGCCCCCTCCTCGGGGCCACAGCTCCTGGGACACCCGACAGATGTTTTTC.

This clone was counted only a few times. The rearrangement joins TRDV1 to TRDJ1; no reliable D call. The CDR3 length is 19 residues. V gave up 3 bases and J gave up 1 base, with 24 bases separating them. Per germline, CDR1 TSWWSYY and CDR2 QGS. For the CDR3, the DNA is TGTGCTCTTGGGGATTACTACGCGGTATTGCTTGAGGGCACCGATAAACTCATCTTT. Its translation is CALGDYYAVLLEGTDKLIF.

With respect to this clone: With a much larger clone just one base away, this may be a read error. This chain's CDR3 is CANYFRAPGGVTYTDKLIF. Here the CDR3 DNA reads TGTGCCAACTACTTCCGTGCTCCAGGGGGGGTTACGTACACCGATAAACTCATCTTT. The chain has TRDV3 and TRDJ1; perhaps D is TRDD2 or TRDD3 (5 bases each). The J gene was missing in TCRdb and was found by matching the end of the DNA to germline. This CDR3 comprises 19 residues. Germline V gives CDR1 TVYSNPD, CDR2 GDNSRS (reference sequence). V was trimmed by 5 bases and J by 0 bases, leaving 31 bases between them. The complete variable domain, with remaining parts taken from reference TRDV3 and TRDJ1, reads CDKVTQSSPDQTVASGSEVVLLCTYDTVYSNPDLFWYRIRPDYSFQFVFYGDNSRSEGADFTQGRFSVKHILTQKAFHLVISPVRTEDSATYYCANYFRAPGGVTYTDKLIFGKGTRVTVEP.

A remark on this clone: The same CDR3 is also encoded by other DNA sequences in this sample. CDR3 amino acids: CAARGPSKPTELGDPFQNTDKLIF. CDR3 nucleotides: TGTGCAGCAAGGGGGCCTTCCAAACCCACCGAGCTGGGGGATCCCTTCCAAAACACCGATAAACTCATCTTT. The V gene is TRAV29/DV5, the J gene TRDJ1; 9 bases line up with TRDD3. V was pared by 2 bases and J by 0 bases, with 32 bases of the junction left unmatched. This CDR3 is 24 amino acids long. Germline lookup yields CDR1 NSMFDY and CDR2 ISSIKDK.

The rearrangement joins TRDV1 to TRDJ1; 12 nucleotides match TRDD3. The J gene comes from matching the DNA to germline here; TCRdb lacks it. This CDR3 has 21 amino acids. J gave up 4 bases and V 5 bases, and 23 bases lay outside the gene matches. Germline loops: CDR1 TSWWSYY, CDR2 QGS. The CDR3 nucleotides are TGTGCTCTTGGGAAATCCCCTACATACTGGGGGATACCCCCATACGACGATAAACTCATCTTT. It specifies CALGKSPTYWGIPPYDDKLIF.

By share, this clone counts as medium-sized. The identical CDR3 is also encoded by other nucleotide sequences in the sample. The chain carries TRDV2 and TRDJ2; 7 bases align to TRDD3. Trimming at V came to 1 base and at J to 3 bases, leaving 10 bases not matched to a gene. There are 17 residues in the CDR3. Germline assignment: CDR1 GEAIGNYY and CDR2 EKD. The CDR3 here is CACDTVGDLGLTAQLFF. In DNA, the CDR3 is TGTGCCTGTGACACAGTGGGGGACCTCGGGCTGACAGCACAACTCTTCTTT.

This clone was counted between two and nine times. V and J are TRDV1 and TRDJ1, with TRDD3 matching 9 bases. Germline V gene sequence: CDR1 TSWWSYY, CDR2 QGS. The CDR3 runs 24 residues. V was clipped by 3 bases and J by 2 bases; unmatched bases: 31. The CDR3 reads CALGEAESYKFGGYIPGDTDKLIF. CDR3 in DNA: TGTGCTCTTGGGGAGGCGGAATCCTACAAATTTGGGGGATATATACCCGGGGATACCGATAAACTCATCTTT.

By sample fraction, this clone is medium-sized. The chain is built from TRDV1 and TRDJ1; D might be TRDD3 (5 bases). Germline-derived CDR1 and CDR2 are TSWWSYY and QGS. The CDR3 loop spans 20 amino acids. V was pared by 1 base and J by 0 bases, with 24 bases between. The CDR3 DNA follows: TGTGCTCTTGGGGAACCCCGATGTGGGGTGGCCCTCCCCTACACCGATAAACTCATCTTT. The encoded protein is CALGEPRCGVALPYTDKLIF.

A few counts support this clone. The rearrangement joins TRDV1 to TRDJ3; 9 bases agree with TRDD3. In germline, CDR1 is TSWWSYY, CDR2 QGS. V was pared by 6 bases and J by 1 base, with 25 bases of the junction left unmatched. This CDR3 comprises 24 residues. Written as DNA, the CDR3 is TGTGCTCTTGGACCCCAACCTACGGGAGCTACTGGGGGAGTGGGGTCCTGGGACACCCGACAGATGTTTTTC. Encoded protein: CALGPQPTGATGGVGSWDTRQMFF.

The chain employs TRDV1 and TRDJ2; 13 nucleotides align to TRDD3. The J gene, not given by TCRdb, was assigned here from a germline match of the nucleotide sequence. This CDR3 is 24 amino acids long. Germline CDR1 TSWWSYY, CDR2 QGS. V was clipped by 3 bases and J by 2 bases; unmatched bases: 24. CDR3 region: CALGDPPSYGSTTGGYALTAQLFF. The CDR3 DNA is TGTGCTCTTGGGGATCCGCCTTCCTACGGGTCGACTACTGGGGGATACGCCTTGACAGCACAACTCTTCTTT.

This chain connects TRDV2 to TRDJ3; 8 bases agree with TRDD3. Germline-derived CDR1 and CDR2 are GEAIGNYY and EKD. The CDR3 consists of 19 residues. J gave up 0 bases and V 0 bases, and 6 bases lay outside the gene matches. This CDR3 reads CACDTVLGGRSWDTRQMFF. In nucleotides, the CDR3 is TGTGCCTGTGACACCGTACTGGGGGGACGCTCCTGGGACACCCGACAGATGTTTTTC.

Worth noting for this clone: A clone one base away is much larger, so this may be a read error. The V gene is TRAV29/DV5, the J gene TRDJ2; D is ambiguous. The germline gives CDR1 NSMFDY, CDR2 ISSIKDK. The CDR3 consists of 15 residues. The DNA of the CDR3 is TGTGCAGCAAGCCAGAATGCGCGCGGGACAACACAACTCTTCTTT. It is translated as CAASQNARGTTQLFF.

The CDR3 spells CALGNGQLAPLVLGDTYTDKLIF. CDR3 bases: TGTGCTCTTGGGAACGGTCAATTAGCGCCTCTTGTACTGGGGGATACTTACACCGATAAACTCATCTTT. J is TRDJ1 and V is TRDV1; 12 bases agree with TRDD3. Trimming at V came to 5 bases and at J to 0 bases, leaving 25 bases not matched to a gene. Germline V gene data show CDR1 as TSWWSYY and CDR2 as QGS. The CDR3 covers 23 residues.

In its sample, this clone ranks as large. The CDR3: CACDTEYWGIRSDKLIF. CDR3 DNA sequence: TGTGCCTGTGACACCGAATACTGGGGGATACGGAGCGATAAACTCATCTTT. The chain carries TRDV2 and TRDJ1; TRDD3 agrees at 13 bases. The V gene's germline CDR1 is GEAIGNYY and CDR2 EKD. The CDR3 is 17 residues long. With V trimmed by 0 bases and J by 4 bases, 7 bases remained unmatched.

The chain joins TRDV3 to TRDJ1; TRDD3 matches at 7 bases. V trimming: 2 bases; J trimming: 0 bases; junction bases outside the gene matches: 6. Germline V gives CDR1 TVYSNPD, CDR2 GDNSRS (reference sequence). The CDR3 length is 14 residues. The CDR3 DNA reads TGTGCCTTTGCTGGGGGTTTTTACACCGATAAACTCATCTTT. This translates into CAFAGGFYTDKLIF.

This clone showed up just a few times. The V and J genes are TRDV1 and TRDJ1, with 12 bases aligning to TRDD3. Germline values: CDR1 TSWWSYY, CDR2 QGS. This CDR3 has 19 amino acids. V was clipped by 4 bases and J by 0 bases; unmatched bases: 12. The CDR3 sequence: CALGGSITGGYLYTDKLIF. The CDR3 DNA reads TGTGCTCTTGGGGGATCAATTACTGGGGGATACCTGTACACCGATAAACTCATCTTT.

The CDR3 reads CALGKSPPLPRILGDTRKLIF. The DNA for the CDR3 is TGTGCTCTTGGAAAATCTCCGCCACTACCACGTATACTGGGGGATACGCGAAAACTCATCTTT. The J gene call is TRDJ1, but no V gene call exists; the table's D gene call, TRDD3, was not cross checked with the DNA. The CDR3 has 21 residues.

This clone came up a few times. J is TRDJ1 and V is TRDV1; D is undetermined. The V end was cut by 1 base, the J end by 4 bases, with 13 bases between. The CDR3 spans 15 residues. In germline, CDR1 is TSWWSYY, CDR2 QGS. The CDR3 region is CALGERNIGRDKLIF. The CDR3 DNA is TGTGCTCTTGGGGAACGAAACATTGGCCGCGATAAACTCATCTTT.